A single sample is the source of the 10 T cell receptor beta chains below, sequenced in a study of T cell responses to AZD1222 COVID-19 vaccine. The repertoire was sequenced with immunoSEQ multiplex PCR; TCRdb's copy has only in-frame clones and lacks some. The table shows about 270,000 clones, with around 92% occurring only once. The sequencing used peripheral blood, collected 28 days after the second AZD1222 dose. The receptors stem from an adult who received the AZD1222 COVID-19 vaccine.

This rearrangement joins TRBV6-6 to TRBJ2-1, with a tentative D call TRBD2 (6 bases). The CDR3 length is 14 residues. Germline values: CDR1 MNHNY, CDR2 SVGAGI (reference sequence). The V end was cut by 10 bases, the J end by 3 bases, with 16 bases between. DNA of the CDR3: TGTGCCACTGTATCAAGCGGGTACTACAATGAGCAGTTCTTC. It translates to CATVSSGYYNEQFF.

As DNA, the CDR3 is TGTGCCAGCTCACCACCTGGGACAGGGGTCCTCAATGAGCAGTTCTTC. This encodes CASSPPGTGVLNEQFF. The chain recombines TRBV18 with TRBJ2-1; 10 positions agree with TRBD1. V lost 0 bases and J lost 6; bases outside the gene matches: 5. The CDR3 has 16 amino acids. Germline CDR1 KGHSH, CDR2 LQKENI.

This chain connects TRBV2 to TRBJ2-2, with no clear D. The CDR3 length is 15 residues. The germline V gene has CDR1 SNHLY and CDR2 FYNNEI. V was trimmed by 1 base and J by 1 base, leaving 7 bases between them. The CDR3 DNA follows: TGTGCCAGCAGTGAAGGGGTAGGGAACACCGGGGAGCTGTTTTTT. Encoded protein: CASSEGVGNTGELFF. The full variable domain, rest sourced from reference TRBV2 and TRBJ2-2, is EPEVTQTPSHQVTQMGQEVILRCVPISNHLYFYWYRQILGQKVEFLVSFYNNEISEKSEIFDDQFSVERPDGSNFTLKIRSTKLEDSAMYFCASSEGVGNTGELFFGEGSRLTVL.

J is TRBJ1-1 and V is TRBV27, with D possibly being TRBD1 (5 bases). CDR3 length: 14 residues. The germline V gene encodes CDR1 MNHEY and CDR2 SMNVEV (reference sequence). V lost 8 bases and J lost 8, with 21 bases in between. CDR3 sequence reads: CASGLGAGPLEAFF. The CDR3 nucleotides read TGTGCCAGCGGTCTTGGGGCGGGTCCGTTAGAAGCTTTCTTT.

In DNA form, the CDR3 reads TGTGCCAGCTCGGACAGGGGAGGTCAGCCCCAGCATTTT. Translated, it gives CASSDRGGQPQHF. The chain couples TRBV19 to TRBJ1-5; TRBD1 matches at 9 bases. Germline lookup yields CDR1 LNHDA and CDR2 SQIVND (reference sequence). Losses at the gene ends were 9 bases for V and 6 bases for J; bases not matched to a gene: 6. The CDR3 extends over 13 amino acids.

This clone has a single count. The rearrangement uses TRBV2 and TRBJ1-5; D may be TRBD1 (6 bases). CDR1 is SNHLY and CDR2 is FYNNEI in the germline V gene. The CDR3 totals 14 residues. V was shortened by 6 bases and J by 2 bases, with 11 bases between the two germline ends. CDR3 nucleotide sequence: TGTGCCAGCAGCCTGGGGGCTGGCAATCAGCCCCAGCATTTT. This translates into CASSLGAGNQPQHF.

The rearrangement uses TRBV3-1 (or the pseudogene TRBV3-2) and TRBJ1-5, with D unclear. The CDR3 is 15 amino acids. The germline V gene encodes CDR1 LGHDT and CDR2 YNNKEL (reference sequence). Trimming removed 0 bases at V and 8 bases at J, with 14 bases between. CDR3 in DNA: TGTGCCAGCAGCCAAGATGGTACGGGTATTGAGCCCCAGCATTTT. Amino acids: CASSQDGTGIEPQHF.

This sequence joins TRBV6-5 and TRBJ1-2; D might be TRBD1 (6 bases). The CDR3 is 15 residues long. Germline V gives CDR1 MNHEY, CDR2 SVGAGI. V was pared by 6 bases and J by 4 bases, with 18 bases between. In nucleotides, the CDR3 is TGTGCCAGCAGCGAGGGGGACCTCGGAGGCTATGGCTACACCTTC. Its protein is CASSEGDLGGYGYTF.

V gene TRBV27 combines with J gene TRBJ1-2, with a possible D match to TRBD1 (6 bases). Germline V gene lookup returns CDR1 MNHEY and CDR2 SMNVEV (reference sequence). The germline V and J ends were trimmed by 4 bases and 3 bases, with 12 bases remaining between them. The CDR3 totals 14 residues. The CDR3: CASSSGRGDYGYTF. DNA of the CDR3: TGTGCCAGCAGTTCCGGTAGGGGGGACTATGGCTACACCTTC.

The DNA of the CDR3 is TGTGCCAGCCATATACGCGGGAATTTGGAAAAAGCTTTCTTT. Amino acid sequence: CASHIRGNLEKAFF. V is TRBV6-5 and J is TRBJ1-1; D is unresolved. Germline CDR1 MNHEY, CDR2 SVGAGI. V shed 8 bases and J shed 9 bases, with 22 bases lying between them. CDR3 length: 14 amino acids.